This entry concerns a single T cell receptor (beta chain). The CDR3 sequence is 13 residues long. V dropped 5 bases and J dropped 3 bases, with 11 bases sitting between them. Germline assignment: CDR1 SGHTA and CDR2 FQGNSA. The data were obtained in a study of T cell responses to AZD1222 COVID-19 vaccine. Profiled with immunoSEQ multiplex PCR; TCRdb holds only in-frame clones, not every one. The table has about 150,000 clones, 88% seen once. This sample comprised peripheral blood, obtained on day 0 of AZD1222 vaccination. J is TRBJ2-7 and V is TRBV7-2; D is uncertain. This TCR was recovered from an adult in good health. CDR3 in DNA: TGTGCCAGCAGCCCGGCTAGGAACTACGAGCAGTACTTC. Amino acid sequence: CASSPARNYEQYF.